One and the same sample provided the 11 T cell receptor beta chains below, sequenced in a study of beta chain features in type 1 diabetes. Overall study results and limits: Across all four CD4+ subsets, people with type 1 diabetes showed modestly shorter TCRB CDR3s.

All of the isolated RNA was reverse transcribed, so expressed TCRB transcripts were sequenced. Using immunoSEQ multiplex PCR, the repertoire was profiled, and TCRdb retains in-frame clones only, with some absent. Here the sample spans 300,000 to 450,000 clones, around a tenth being singletons. These receptors' targets are unknown. Sequencing was carried out using central memory CD4+ T cells from blood. These TCRs come from a man between 25 and 39 years old with type 1 diabetes.

The gene calls are TRBV5-6 and TRBJ2-1; 10 nucleotides match TRBD2. The CDR3 covers 14 residues. Germline V gene sequence: CDR1 SGHDT, CDR2 YYEEEE. V dropped 5 bases and J dropped 7; count of bases not matched to a gene: 6. CDR3 in amino acids: CASRSGAGGNEQFF. In nucleotides, the CDR3 is TGTGCCAGCAGATCCGGAGCGGGAGGGAATGAGCAGTTCTTC.

V and J are TRBV6-6 and TRBJ2-3; 7 positions match TRBD1. Germline lookup yields CDR1 MNHNY and CDR2 SVGAGI (reference sequence). The ends lost 10 bases at V and 0 bases at J; junction bases unmatched: 10. CDR3 size: 15 residues. The chain's CDR3 is CANRQGSRSTDTQYF. The DNA for the CDR3 is TGTGCCAACCGACAGGGAAGTAGAAGCACAGATACGCAGTATTTT.

V usage is TRBV11-2 and J usage is TRBJ2-7; D is perhaps TRBD1 (5 bases). Germline CDR1 SGHAT, CDR2 FQNNGV. V lost 5 bases to trimming and J lost 3 bases, with 17 bases between them. The CDR3 consists of 15 residues. The CDR3 reads CASSPRSGQSYEQYF. The CDR3, as DNA: TGTGCCAGCAGCCCACGCTCCGGACAAAGCTACGAGCAGTACTTC.

This clone was counted a few times. J is TRBJ2-7 and V is TRBV6-1; D is unresolved. Trimming shortened V by 8 bases and J by 4 bases, and 15 bases separated the two germline ends. CDR3 length: 13 amino acids. Germline V gives CDR1 MNHNS, CDR2 SASEGT. The CDR3: CASREIDPYEQYF. For the CDR3, the DNA is TGTGCCAGCCGCGAGATAGACCCTTACGAGCAGTACTTC.

This clone was picked up many times. This sequence joins TRBV5-4 and TRBJ2-1; no definite D call. Germline CDR1 reads SGHNT; CDR2 reads YYREEE (reference sequence). This CDR3 is 16 amino acids long. Trimming removed 0 bases from V and 1 base from J, with 11 bases in between. Here the CDR3 reads CASSLEGFQSYNEQFF. DNA for the CDR3: TGTGCCAGCAGCTTGGAAGGGTTTCAATCCTACAATGAGCAGTTCTTC.

This clone was recorded many times. The chain has TRBV10-3 and TRBJ2-7; perhaps TRBD2 as D (5 bases). The CDR3 length is 12 residues. V lost 9 bases to trimming and J lost 1 base, with 10 bases between them. In germline, CDR1 is ENHRY, CDR2 SYGVKD. The CDR3 loop reads CAMAGGSYEQYF. CDR3 sequence (DNA): TGTGCCATGGCAGGCGGGTCCTACGAGCAGTACTTC.

This chain uses TRBV7-9 with TRBJ2-7; a possible D gene is TRBD1 (6 bases). The CDR3 has 12 amino acids. Germline V gene sequence: CDR1 SEHNR, CDR2 FQNEAQ (reference sequence). The V gene lost 5 bases and the J gene lost 3 bases, with 8 bases spanning the gap. The CDR3 nucleotides are TGTGCCAGCAGCGCACAGGGCTACGAGCAGTACTTC. Protein: CASSAQGYEQYF.

The sample holds many counts of this clone. For the CDR3, the DNA is TGTGCAAGTCGCCCCATGGAGTATTGGGATCCCGGCTACACCTTC. Amino acids: CASRPMEYWDPGYTF. V usage is TRBV12-2 and J usage is TRBJ1-2. TRBV12-2 is deemed a pseudogene. The CDR3 runs 15 residues.

V and J are TRBV5-1 and TRBJ1-1; 11 nucleotides agree with TRBD1. The length of the CDR3 is 14 residues. V was pared by 4 bases and J by 8 bases, with 7 bases of the junction left unmatched. Looked up from germline, CDR1 is SGHRS and CDR2 is YFSETQ. The CDR3 is CASSPGQGALEAFF. The DNA for the CDR3 is TGCGCCAGCAGCCCCGGACAGGGGGCATTGGAAGCTTTCTTT. The complete variable domain, with remaining parts taken from reference TRBV5-1 and TRBJ1-1, reads KAGVTQTPRYLIKTRGQQVTLSCSPISGHRSVSWYQQTPGQGLQFLFEYFSETQRNKGNFPGRFSGRQFSNSRSEMNVSTLELGDSALYLCASSPGQGALEAFFGQGTRLTVV.

The chain employs TRBV7-2 and TRBJ2-2, with a weak D call TRBD2 (5 bases). The CDR3 contains 14 residues. In germline, CDR1 is SGHTA, CDR2 FQGNSA. Trimming stripped 7 bases from V and 4 bases from J, with 13 bases between. The CDR3 DNA sequence: TGTGCCAGCACCTCCCGAGGGCCCACCGGGGAGCTGTTTTTT. Translated: CASTSRGPTGELFF. The variable domain in full, completed from reference TRBV7-2 and TRBJ2-2, reads GAGVSQSPSNKVTEKGKDVELRCDPISGHTALYWYRQSLGQGLEFLIYFQGNSAPDKSGLPSDRFSAERTGGSVSTLTIQRTQQEDSAVYLCASTSRGPTGELFFGEGSRLTVL.

This clone occurred a few times. This chain connects TRBV7-2 to TRBJ2-7; no firm D call. Trimming cost V 2 bases and J 2 bases, with 7 bases left between them. The CDR3 totals 13 residues. Germline values: CDR1 SGHTA, CDR2 FQGNSA. The DNA of the CDR3 is TGTGCCAGCAGCTTAACCTTAACCTACGAGCAGTACTTC. Amino acids: CASSLTLTYEQYF.